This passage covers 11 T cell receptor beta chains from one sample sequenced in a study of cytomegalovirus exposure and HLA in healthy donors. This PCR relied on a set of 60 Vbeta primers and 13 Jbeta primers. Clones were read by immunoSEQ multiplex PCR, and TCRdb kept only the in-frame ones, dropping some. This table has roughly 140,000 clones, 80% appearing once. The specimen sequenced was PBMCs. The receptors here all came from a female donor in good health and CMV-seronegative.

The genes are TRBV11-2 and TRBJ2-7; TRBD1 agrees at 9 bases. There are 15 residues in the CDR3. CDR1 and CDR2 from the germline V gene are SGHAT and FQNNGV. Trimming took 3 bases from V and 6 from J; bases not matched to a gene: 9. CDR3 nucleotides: TGTGCCAGCAGCTTCGATGCCGGGACAGGGCGCGAGCAGTACTTC. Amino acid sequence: CASSFDAGTGREQYF.

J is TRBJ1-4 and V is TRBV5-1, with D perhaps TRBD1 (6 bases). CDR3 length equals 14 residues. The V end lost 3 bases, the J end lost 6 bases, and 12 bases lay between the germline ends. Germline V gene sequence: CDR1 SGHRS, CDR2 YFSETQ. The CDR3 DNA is TGCGCCAGCAGCTCTACAGGGAGGGATGAAAAACTGTTTTTT. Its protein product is CASSSTGRDEKLFF.

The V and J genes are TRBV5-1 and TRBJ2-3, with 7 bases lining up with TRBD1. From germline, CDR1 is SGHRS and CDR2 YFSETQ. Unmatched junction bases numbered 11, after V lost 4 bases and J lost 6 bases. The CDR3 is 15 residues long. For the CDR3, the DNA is TGCGCCAGCAGCCCCCGGGACAGTTCCTCGGATACGCAGTATTTT. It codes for CASSPRDSSSDTQYF.

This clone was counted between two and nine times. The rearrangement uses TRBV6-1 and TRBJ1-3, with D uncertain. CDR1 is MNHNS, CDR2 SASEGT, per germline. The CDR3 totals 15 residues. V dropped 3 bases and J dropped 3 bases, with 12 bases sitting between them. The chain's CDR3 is CASSDKRSSGNTIYF. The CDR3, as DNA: TGTGCCAGCAGTGATAAGCGTTCGAGTGGAAACACCATATATTTT.

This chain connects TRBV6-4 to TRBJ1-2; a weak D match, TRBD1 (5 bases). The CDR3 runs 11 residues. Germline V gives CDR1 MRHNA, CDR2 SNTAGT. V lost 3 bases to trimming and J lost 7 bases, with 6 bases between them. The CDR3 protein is CASSDTGGYTF. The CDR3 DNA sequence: TGTGCCAGCAGTGATACAGGTGGCTACACCTTC.

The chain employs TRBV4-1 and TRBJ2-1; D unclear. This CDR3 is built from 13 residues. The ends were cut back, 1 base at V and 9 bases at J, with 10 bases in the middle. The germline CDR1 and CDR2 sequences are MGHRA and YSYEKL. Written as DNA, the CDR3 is TGCGCCAGCAGCCAAGTGGGCGACGGTGAGCAGTTCTTC. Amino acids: CASSQVGDGEQFF.

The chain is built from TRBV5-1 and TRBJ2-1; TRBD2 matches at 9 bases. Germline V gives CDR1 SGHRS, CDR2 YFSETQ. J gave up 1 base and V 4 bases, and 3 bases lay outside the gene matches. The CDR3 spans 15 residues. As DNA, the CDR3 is TGCGCCAGCAGCGGTCTAGCGGGGTCCTACAATGAGCAGTTCTTC. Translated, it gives CASSGLAGSYNEQFF.

CDR3 amino acids: CASKLPTGELFF. The CDR3 DNA reads as TGTGCCAGCAAGCTACCCACCGGGGAGCTGTTTTTT. This rearrangement joins TRBV2 to TRBJ2-2; no definite D call. Germline values: CDR1 SNHLY, CDR2 FYNNEI. V shed 7 bases and J shed 4 bases, with 7 bases lying between them. The CDR3 has 12 residues.

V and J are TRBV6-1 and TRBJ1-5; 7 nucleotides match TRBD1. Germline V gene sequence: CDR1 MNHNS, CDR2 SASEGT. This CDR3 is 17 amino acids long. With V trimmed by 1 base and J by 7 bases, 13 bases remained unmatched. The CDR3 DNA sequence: TGTGCCAGCAGTGAAGGTATGGTTGTAGGGGGCAGGCAGCCCCAGCATTTT. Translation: CASSEGMVVGGRQPQHF.

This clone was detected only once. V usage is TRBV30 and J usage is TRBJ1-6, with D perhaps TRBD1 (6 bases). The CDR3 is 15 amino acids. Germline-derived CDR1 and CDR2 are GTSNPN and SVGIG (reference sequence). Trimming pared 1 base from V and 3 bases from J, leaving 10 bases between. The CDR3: CAWSETQGYNSPLHF. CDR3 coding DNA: TGTGCCTGGAGTGAAACACAGGGCTATAATTCACCCCTCCACTTT.

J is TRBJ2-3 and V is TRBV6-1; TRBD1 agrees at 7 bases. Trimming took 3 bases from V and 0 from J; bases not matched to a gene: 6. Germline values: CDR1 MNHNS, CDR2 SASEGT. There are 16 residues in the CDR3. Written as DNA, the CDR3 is TGTGCCAGCAGTGACGACAGGGCACCTAGCACAGATACGCAGTATTTT. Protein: CASSDDRAPSTDTQYF.